Detailed here is one TCR beta chain. As yet, its antigen is unknown. The source of the sample is a study of blood T cells in healthy people across ages. Across the whole study: About one barcoded beta molecule per two T cells came from capture by template switching.

Alongside a J-beta primer mix, a sample-barcoded 5' primer served in a second PCR lasting about 7 to 11 cycles. TCRdb independently ran MiXCR on the 5' RACE reads; one entry per CDR3 protein. Of approximately 1,000,000 distinct CDR3 sequences in the sample, around 43% were seen once. Points from the study as a whole: Older individuals had lower TCR beta diversity per million T cells (the decline was roughly linear).

This CDR3 has 14 amino acids. Germline-derived CDR1 and CDR2 are MNHNY and SVGAGI (reference sequence). V gave up 4 bases and J gave up 2 bases, with 11 bases separating them. Healthy Russian Caucasian donors spanned ages about 6 to 100 years. Total RNA, at least 6 micrograms per sample, was extracted from PBMCs. The specimen sequenced was blood. The clonotype comes from an older woman in good health. The chain links TRBV6-6 to TRBJ1-1; D possibly corresponds to TRBD1 (6 bases). The CDR3 coding sequence is TGTGCCAGCAGTTCCCAGGGGCGAAACACTGAAGCTTTCTTT. Protein: CASSSQGRNTEAFF.